This T cell receptor (beta chain) was profiled in a study of blood T cell repertoires in COVID-19. As for the study in general: Specimens from acute and convalescent COVID-19 originated in the United States, Italy and Spain. The analysed material was cDNA or gDNA that came from T cells, B-cell-depleted T cells, or PBMCs.

The CDR3 spans 17 residues. CDR1 is SGDLS and CDR2 is YYNGEE in the germline V gene. V lost 0 bases and J lost 1, with 11 bases in between. Methods used by the authors: The authors estimated nucleated cell counts from reference gene primer amplification. This table comes from immunoSEQ multiplex PCR, and its TCRdb copy is limited to in-frame clones, with some not included. Clonal size and the V and J genes are those of that table, whereas D and trimming came from the DNA. The sample includes 300,000 to 450,000 clones, 85% of them seen just once. Material: peripheral blood. This receptor was identified in a woman under 30 with acute or convalescent COVID-19. The V call is TRBV9, the J call TRBJ2-6; D is perhaps TRBD2 (5 bases). This CDR3 is CASSVGRSGSGANVLTF. The DNA for the CDR3 is TGTGCCAGCAGCGTAGGAAGGTCGGGGTCTGGGGCCAACGTCCTGACTTTC.